A selection of T cell receptor beta chains follows, all from one sample in a study of CD8+ T cells in alopecia areata. Sequencing used immunoSEQ multiplex PCR; TCRdb keeps in-frame clones, though not all of them. The repertoire includes about 270,000 clones, 50% to 75% of them detected once, and roughly 0.93% sits in the top ten. This specimen was CD4+ T cells sorted from blood, taken at approximately week 51, from a patient treated with tofacitinib. The receptors were sampled from a human donor with alopecia areata. CDR3s include the opening cysteine and the closing phenylalanine or tryptophan. A D gene is named only where the DNA matches it firmly. Clone size is stated in some rows and not others, as once, few, many or a class when expanded.

v_gene	j_gene	abundance	d_gene	CDR3aa	CDR3nt
TRBV7-2	TRBJ1-1	.	TRBD1	CASSLVQGSTEAFF	TGTGCCAGCAGCTTAGTACAGGGGAGCACTGAAGCTTTCTTT
TRBV30	TRBJ2-2	.	.	CAWIRQYTGELFF	TGTGCCTGGATTCGGCAGTACACCGGGGAGCTGTTTTTT
TRBV4-1	TRBJ1-1	.	.	CASSQREANTEAFF	TGCGCCAGCAGCCAACGGGAAGCGAACACTGAAGCTTTCTTT
TRBV2	TRBJ2-1	few	TRBD2	CASGGDYNEQFF	TGTGCCAGCGGGGGGGATTACAATGAGCAGTTCTTC
TRBV2	TRBJ2-3	.	.	CASRTSTDTQYF	TGTGCCAGCCGTACTAGCACAGATACGCAGTATTTT
TRBV29-1	TRBJ1-2	.	.	CSVERDYGYTF	TGCAGCGTTGAAAGGGACTATGGCTACACCTTC
TRBV19	TRBJ2-4	.	.	CASSASGAPGAKNIQYF	TGTGCCAGTAGCGCCTCAGGGGCCCCGGGGGCCAAAAACATTCAGTACTTC
TRBV28	TRBJ1-2	few	.	CASSRTRESGYTF	TGTGCCAGCAGCCGTACCAGGGAGAGTGGCTACACCTTC
TRBV5-6	TRBJ1-5	.	.	CASSWGMDGNQPQHF	TGTGCCAGCAGCTGGGGGATGGACGGCAATCAGCCCCAGCATTTT
TRBV18	TRBJ2-1	.	.	CASSRDASSYNEQFF	TGTGCCAGCTCACGGGACGCTAGCTCCTACAATGAGCAGTTCTTC
TRBV29-1	TRBJ1-1	.	.	CSVTPWDLGTEAFF	TGCAGCGTAACCCCGTGGGACCTGGGCACTGAAGCTTTCTTT
TRBV30	TRBJ2-5	few	TRBD2	CAWRRLAGGSAQYF	TGTGCCTGGAGGCGACTAGCGGGGGGCTCGGCCCAGTACTTC
TRBV9	TRBJ2-7	.	TRBD2	CASSVASGGDYEQYF	TGTGCCAGCAGCGTAGCGAGCGGGGGGGACTACGAGCAGTACTTC
TRBV29-1	TRBJ2-7	few	.	CSTGAGARNEQYF	TGCAGCACCGGGGCTGGGGCGAGGAACGAGCAGTACTTC
TRBV27	TRBJ1-1	once	TRBD1	CASSLGPGQGGWGAFF	TGTGCCAGCAGTTTGGGTCCCGGACAGGGGGGCTGGGGAGCTTTCTTT
TRBV4-1	TRBJ1-4	.	.	CASSPGTLSVGGEKLFF	TGCGCCAGCAGCCCAGGGACACTATCAGTGGGAGGTGAAAAACTGTTTTTT